One sample yielded the 23 T cell receptor beta chains listed below, sequenced in a study of blood T cell repertoires in COVID-19. Profiling relied on immunoSEQ multiplex PCR, and the TCRdb table lists in-frame clones only, not all of them. This sample has a few hundred thousand clones, with approximately 78% found just once. Input material: PBMCs or T cells enriched from blood (not recorded which). The receptors were gathered from a man between 35 and 55 years old who had recovered from COVID-19.

V usage is TRBV19 and J usage is TRBJ2-1, with 10 bases that match TRBD2. Germline CDR1 and CDR2: LNHDA and SQIVND (reference sequence). This CDR3 is 17 amino acids long. Germline trimming cut 5 bases from V and 0 bases from J; bases unmatched to any gene: 7. The CDR3 DNA reads TGTGCCAGTAGTGGTCTAGCGGGAGACTCCTCCTACAATGAGCAGTTCTTC. Protein: CASSGLAGDSSYNEQFF.

V gene TRBV29-1 combines with J gene TRBJ2-7; D is perhaps TRBD2 (6 bases). From germline, CDR1 is SQVTM and CDR2 ANQGSEA. Trimming shortened V by 5 bases and J by 2 bases, and 13 bases separated the two germline ends. The length of the CDR3 is 13 residues. CDR3 in DNA: TGCAGCGTTCGCCGGGACTCAGCCTACGAGCAGTACTTC. Its translation is CSVRRDSAYEQYF.

This clone was observed a few times. The chain combines TRBV21-1 with TRBJ2-6; the table's D gene call, TRBD1, was not cross checked with the DNA. TRBV21-1 is a pseudogene segment. The length of the CDR3 is 17 residues. The CDR3 sequence is CASSNRDTNSGANVLTF. In nucleotides, the CDR3 is TGTGCCAGCAGCAACCGGGACACCAACTCTGGGGCCAACGTCCTGACTTTC.

V gene TRBV19 combines with J gene TRBJ1-5, with 8 nucleotides matching TRBD1. V shed 3 bases and J 9 bases; nucleotides not matched to a gene: 7. CDR1 is LNHDA and CDR2 is SQIVND in the germline V gene (reference sequence). The CDR3 length is 14 residues. The CDR3 loop reads CASSIEGQVLPQHF. The CDR3 region has the DNA TGTGCCAGTAGTATTGAGGGACAGGTCTTGCCCCAGCATTTT.

The chain couples TRBV4-2 to TRBJ2-6; D gene unclear. This CDR3 region has 17 residues. Germline V gives CDR1 LGHNA, CDR2 YNFKEQ. Trimming took 1 base from V and 0 from J, leaving 10 bases between them. CDR3 protein: CASSQVPQLSGANVLTF. CDR3 DNA: TGTGCCAGCAGCCAAGTTCCCCAACTCTCTGGGGCCAACGTCCTGACTTTC.

A single count supports this clone. This CDR3 is CATSRYLQRTGNEQFF. The CDR3 DNA is TGTGCCACCAGCAGATACCTTCAACGGACAGGGAATGAGCAGTTCTTC. The chain employs TRBV15 and TRBJ2-1, with 8 bases that match TRBD1. The V and J ends lost 2 bases and 7 bases, in that order; junction bases with no gene match: 10. The length of the CDR3 is 16 residues. Germline V CDR1 and CDR2: LNHNV, YYDKDF (reference sequence).

CDR3 bases: TGTGCCAGCAGATCACCGAGGCAGGGTGCCACCGGGGAGCTGTTTTTT. This translates into CASRSPRQGATGELFF. The chain links TRBV27 to TRBJ2-2; D possibly corresponds to TRBD1 (5 bases). Trimming left V 6 bases short and J 4 bases short, with 18 bases between. Germline V gives CDR1 MNHEY, CDR2 SMNVEV (reference sequence). This CDR3 is 16 amino acids long.

The rearrangement joins TRBV28 to TRBJ1-3, with unresolved D. This CDR3 has 16 amino acids. V dropped 2 bases and J dropped 0 bases, with 11 bases sitting between them. Germline CDR1 reads MDHEN; CDR2 reads SYDVKM. The DNA for the CDR3 is TGTGCCAGCAGTTTAGGAGGCTTCAGCTCTGGAAACACCATATATTTT. Translation: CASSLGGFSSGNTIYF.

This clone was counted once. The V gene is TRBV30, the J gene TRBJ1-1; maybe TRBD1 (5 bases). The V end lost 8 bases, the J end lost 5 bases, and 21 bases lay between the germline ends. Germline CDR1 reads GTSNPN; CDR2 reads SVGIG (reference sequence). This CDR3 is built from 14 residues. The CDR3 DNA follows: TGTGCCGGGTACACCGGGGGTCGGAGGACTGAAGCTTTCTTT. This sequence encodes CAGYTGGRRTEAFF.

V is TRBV5-4 and J is TRBJ2-7; TRBD1 is a possible D gene (5 bases). V was shortened by 0 bases and J by 8 bases, with 21 bases between the two germline ends. This CDR3 has 16 amino acids. In germline, CDR1 is SGHNT, CDR2 YYREEE (reference sequence). This CDR3 reads CASSLGGRRTTSQQYF. The CDR3 coding sequence is TGTGCCAGCAGCTTGGGGGGCAGACGGACAACATCCCAGCAGTACTTC. The variable domain in full, with the rest retrieved from reference TRBV5-4 and TRBJ2-7, is ETGVTQSPTHLIKTRGQQVTLRCSSQSGHNTVSWYQQALGQGPQFIFQYYREEENGRGNFPPRFSGLQFPNYSSELNVNALELDDSALYLCASSLGGRRTTSQQYFGPGTRLTVT.

The CDR3 is CATSDWDITDTQYF. CDR3 DNA sequence: TGTGCCACCAGTGATTGGGACATCACAGATACGCAGTATTTT. This chain joins TRBV24-1 and TRBJ2-3, with D maybe TRBD1 (6 bases). The length of the CDR3 is 14 residues. Looked up from germline, CDR1 is KGHDR and CDR2 is SFDVKD. V was pared by 2 bases and J by 2 bases, with 7 bases between.

This chain joins TRBV4-2 and TRBJ1-5; tentatively, D is TRBD1 (6 bases). V was trimmed by 0 bases and J by 5 bases, leaving 20 bases between them. Per germline, CDR1 LGHNA and CDR2 YNFKEQ. CDR3 length equals 18 residues. CDR3 in DNA: TGTGCCAGCAGCCAAGATCGGGGTTTAGGGGGATCTCATCAGCCCCAGCATTTT. Encoded protein: CASSQDRGLGGSHQPQHF.

The rearrangement uses TRBV6-1 and TRBJ1-1, with 7 bases that match TRBD1. With V trimmed by 3 bases and J by 4 bases, 2 bases remained unmatched. The CDR3 contains 13 residues. CDR1 is MNHNS and CDR2 is SASEGT in the germline V gene. The DNA for the CDR3 is TGTGCCAGCAGTGACAGGGGGACCACTGAAGCTTTCTTT. Protein product: CASSDRGTTEAFF.

The rearrangement links TRBV3-1 (or the pseudogene TRBV3-2) to TRBJ1-5, with D perhaps TRBD1 (6 bases). Trimming removed 0 bases at V and 8 bases at J, with 8 bases between. The germline CDR1 and CDR2 sequences are LGHDT and YNNKEL (reference sequence). This CDR3 comprises 13 residues. DNA for the CDR3: TGTGCCAGCAGCCAAGATGGGGGCAAGCCCCAGCATTTT. It encodes CASSQDGGKPQHF.

The chain links TRBV12-3 or TRBV12-4 to TRBJ1-2; tentative D call: TRBD1 (5 bases). This CDR3 region has 13 residues. Between the trimmed V and J ends, which lost 7 bases and 5 bases, there was a span of 14 bases. The CDR3 region has the DNA TGTGCCAGCAACCATGACAGTCCGTATGGCTACACCTTC. It encodes CASNHDSPYGYTF.

The chain couples TRBV19 to TRBJ1-2, with 7 positions matching TRBD1. Germline loops: CDR1 LNHDA, CDR2 SQIVND (reference sequence). CDR3 size: 13 residues. Germline trimming cut 6 bases from V and 5 bases from J; bases unmatched to any gene: 6. CDR3: CASSTGTAYGYTF. The DNA for the CDR3 is TGTGCCAGTAGCACCGGGACAGCTTATGGCTACACCTTC.

The chain uses TRBV18 and TRBJ1-1; 9 nucleotides align to TRBD1. V trimming: 3 bases; J trimming: 9 bases; junction bases outside the gene matches: 8. This CDR3 is 14 amino acids long. The germline gives CDR1 KGHSH, CDR2 LQKENI. This CDR3 reads CASSPTDRGAQAFF. The CDR3 coding sequence is TGTGCCAGCTCACCGACGGACAGGGGTGCACAAGCTTTCTTT.

The chain combines TRBV5-4 with TRBJ1-6, with 11 bases aligning to TRBD1. V shed 4 bases and J 7 bases; nucleotides not matched to a gene: 4. Germline V gene data show CDR1 as SGHNT and CDR2 as YYREEE (reference sequence). CDR3 length: 15 residues. CDR3 nucleotide sequence: TGTGCCAGCAGCCCGGGGACAGGGGGGAATTCACCCCTCCACTTT. Residues: CASSPGTGGNSPLHF.

The chain recombines TRBV18 with TRBJ2-5; 8 nucleotides match TRBD1. The germline V gene has CDR1 KGHSH and CDR2 LQKENI. With V trimmed by 2 bases and J by 3 bases, 2 bases remained unmatched. This CDR3 has 14 residues. CDR3 coding DNA: TGTGCCAGCTCACCAACGACAGGGGAAGAGACCCAGTACTTC. Translation: CASSPTTGEETQYF.

V usage is TRBV6-1 and J usage is TRBJ2-2; 7 nucleotides line up with TRBD2. From germline, CDR1 is MNHNS and CDR2 SASEGT. This CDR3 region has 18 residues. V shed 0 bases, J shed 0 bases, and the junction held 7 bases outside the gene matches. The CDR3 nucleotides read TGTGCCAGCAGTGAAGCCCCTTTTCTAGCGGCGAACACCGGGGAGCTGTTTTTT. It yields the protein CASSEAPFLAANTGELFF.

This rearrangement joins TRBV5-1 to TRBJ2-3, with 9 bases that match TRBD1. V was clipped by 4 bases and J by 5 bases; unmatched bases: 2. Germline CDR1 SGHRS, CDR2 YFSETQ. The CDR3 loop spans 13 amino acids. CDR3 sequence reads: CASSPDRGDTQYF. The CDR3 nucleotides are TGCGCCAGCAGCCCGGACAGGGGAGATACGCAGTATTTT.

The V gene is TRBV5-1, the J gene TRBJ1-2; TRBD1 matches at 11 bases. V lost 4 bases, J lost 7 bases, and 6 bases stayed unmatched. The CDR3 is made up of 14 amino acids. The germline gives CDR1 SGHRS, CDR2 YFSETQ. The CDR3 DNA reads as TGCGCCAGCAGCGCCCGGGACAGGGGGTTTGGCTACACCTTC. As protein: CASSARDRGFGYTF.

The rearrangement links TRBV19 to TRBJ1-1; tentative D call: TRBD1 (5 bases). The CDR3 extends over 14 amino acids. Per germline, CDR1 LNHDA and CDR2 SQIVND (reference sequence). Trimming left V 7 bases short and J 1 base short, with 13 bases between. For the CDR3, the DNA is TGTGCCAGTACCGCGGGACGGCAGAACACTGAAGCTTTCTTT. This translates into CASTAGRQNTEAFF.